This TCR beta chain was recovered during a study of identical twins (dated by TCRdb to between 2015 and 2016). Looking at the study overall: The study deep-sequenced TCR alpha and beta repertoires from monozygotic twins, unrelated adults of various ages and cord blood to test whether fetal clonotypes persist. To rule out contamination, replicate twin experiments were performed at different times with different library preparation protocols. What the study reported, not specific to this receptor: Invariant T cells such as MAIT and iNKT could partly confound zero-insertion analyses, although diverse VJ usage argued against such confounding for most clonotypes. Because the same donors could not be followed over many years, conclusions were based on cross-sectional statistical analysis. Abundant cord blood beta clonotypes had fewer insertions, young adult naive repertoires showed a similar but weaker trend, and memory repertoires showed no such trend. Out-of-frame TCR alpha sharing in monozygotic twins was systematically underestimated by recombination models, whereas sharing between unrelated individuals was in agreement with the recombination models. The excess sharing between twins in beta out-of-frame sequences was weaker because fewer shared sequences reduced the signal-to-noise ratio. Out-of-frame TCR alpha sequences shared between twins showed an excess of low generation-probability sequences compared with coincidental sharing between unrelated individuals.

This clonotype was seen only a few times. What antigen it recognizes has not been identified. Base qualities are not recorded, but no much larger clone differs from it by a single base. V and J lose 2 bases and 3 bases, and a span of 13 bases separates them. Taken from the germline V gene, the CDR1 and CDR2 loops are SNHLY and FYNNEI. Taken from cysteine to phenylalanine, the CDR3 has 16 residues. The sequence is cut down to CDR3 DNA, 48 bases in frame from base 1. Libraries came from 5' RACE. Sequencing was carried out with an Illumina HiSeq 2000. Template switching introduced a universal primer binding site; the final cDNA contained a unique molecular identifier, enabling accurate counting of TCR cDNA molecules. First-strand cDNA for TCR alpha and beta chains was synthesized from specific primers in the conserved constant-segment region. To control for contamination, each cDNA library was double barcoded with a SMART-Mk sample barcode plus Illumina barcodes. TruSeq adapter sequences, together with Illumina sample barcodes, were added in two successive PCR steps. TCR alpha and beta cDNA libraries were sequenced on the Illumina HiSeq platform with custom primers. The paper's processing steps were these. MiGEC processed the raw reads to extract unique molecular identifiers, while MiXCR was used to determine the CDR3 positions. Recombination models were inferred per individual with the repgenHMM and IGoR tools using an EM algorithm. The analysis of shared clonotypes was done with the tcR package in R, with sharing normalized by the product of cloneset sizes. Out-of-frame nonproductive sequences were analyzed to study raw recombination free of thymic and clonal selection effects. TCRdb passed the public sequencing reads through fastp at Q25 and MiXCR, retaining productive beta sequences. Rows matching on CDR3 protein sequence are summarized as one entry with the most common DNA and genes. These V and J calls originate from TCRdb's pipeline instead of the authors' own analysis. The sample table holds 200,000 to 250,000 distinct CDR3 sequences, of which approximately 5.9% were seen once. The ten biggest clones cover less than 15% of the sample.

Every donor in the study was a healthy Caucasian. The twin cohort comprised three pairs of female monozygotic twins, all aged roughly 18 to 30 years. Positive isolation kits from Invitrogen were used to isolate CD4+ and CD8+ T cell populations. In addition, the sample was reused for a study of T cells expressing NK-cell markers. That second publication adds: Several donors provided sorted CD3+CD56+NKG2C+, CD3+CD56+NKG2C- and CD3+CD56-NKG2C+ T-cell subsets, whose TCR beta-chain repertoires were profiled. Of the eight sequenced donors, seven were found to be HCMV-seropositive and one was found to be HCMV-seronegative. In several experiments an anti-gammadeltaTCR antibody was added to restrict sorting to alphabetaTCR-expressing T cells. For 6 or 7 donors, the dominant CD3+CD56+NKG2C+ clonotypes were among the top 10 CD8+ clonotypes and accounted for 1.0-7.0% of CD8+ T cells. Those dominant clonotypes were again the most abundant among CD3+CD56-NKG2C+ cells in a handful of donors, at about 28.3-65%. Whether the expanded NKG2C-expressing T cell clones were specific for HCMV antigens remained unclear. All eight donors whose samples were sequenced were randomly selected healthy volunteers, three of them men and five women. HCMV serostatus was determined by detecting HCMV-specific IgG in serum with a commercial ELISA kit. MIGEC was used to demultiplex reads and group reads by UMI, and MiTCR was used to assemble and quantify clonotypes. Only TCR cDNA sequences supported by at least two reads were kept to exclude erroneous sequences. Downstream repertoire analysis used the tcR package, and clonotypes were matched across fractions by CDR3 nucleotide sequence plus V segment. VDJmatch was used to annotate antigen specificity against VDJdb, with one amino acid substitution in CDR3 allowed.

Sample: CD8+ T cells sorted from blood. The sequence was collected from a woman younger than 30 in good health. The sequence joins TRBV2 to TRBJ2-2; TRBD1 could be the D gene, as 7 bases match. The encoded CDR3 is CASSETPGGYTGELFF. The DNA reads TGTGCCAGCAGTGAAACCCCAGGGGGGTACACCGGGGAGCTGTTTTTT.